This TCR beta chain stems from a study of T cells in Graves' hyperthyroidism and ophthalmopathy. Absent ophthalmopathy progression within 18 months defined stable Graves' hyperthyroidism. The patients, who ranged from 18 to 65 in age, presented with newly diagnosed hyperthyroidism lasting under 2 months. Template material for amplifying TCR beta CDR3 regions consisted of RNA transcripts. First-round RT-PCR targeting the TCR CDR3 was performed with the HTBI primer set. One entry per CDR3 protein, called by TCRdb with MiXCR from the multiplex PCR reads. This table has around 520,000 distinct CDR3 sequences, around 15% appearing once. Germline V gene data show CDR1 as DFQATT and CDR2 as SNEGSKA (reference sequence). The CDR3 totals 14 residues.

This sequence joins TRBV20-1 and TRBJ2-1; 7 bases agree with TRBD1. The sequence came from a middle-aged woman with Graves' hyperthyroidism. Sequencing was carried out using blood. The CDR3 spells CSHPGTDLYNEQFF. Written as DNA, the CDR3 is TGCTCCCACCCCGGGACAGACCTCTACAATGAGCAGTTCTTC.